These 20 T cell receptor beta chains came from one sample sequenced in a study of OX40 agonist ivuxolimab in advanced cancers. Measured with immunoSEQ multiplex PCR; TCRdb has only the in-frame clones, and not every one. Of more than 70,000 clones in the sample, roughly 85% were seen once. This specimen was CD4+ or CD8+ T cells sorted from blood, taken in a trial of the OX40 agonist ivuxolimab. Receptors originate from an adult with an advanced solid tumor such as melanoma, head and neck, liver or kidney cancer.

The chain uses TRBV7-8 and TRBJ1-6; 7 bases fit TRBD1. V was clipped by 6 bases and J by 6 bases; unmatched bases: 11. The CDR3 spans 16 residues. In germline, CDR1 is SGHVS, CDR2 FQNEAQ. The DNA for the CDR3 is TGTGCCAGCAGTCAAGCCAGACAGGGACCTAATTCACCCCTCCACTTT. It specifies CASSQARQGPNSPLHF.

This chain uses TRBV6-6 with TRBJ2-3; 13 bases agree with TRBD2. This CDR3 is 16 amino acids long. The germline V gene encodes CDR1 MNHNY and CDR2 SVGAGI (reference sequence). The V and J ends lost 4 bases and 3 bases, in that order; junction bases with no gene match: 4. The chain's CDR3 is CASSSRTSGSTDTQYF. The DNA of the CDR3 is TGTGCCAGCAGTTCCCGGACTAGCGGGAGTACAGATACGCAGTATTTT.

This clone was found once. This rearrangement joins TRBV6-1 to TRBJ2-7; D is possibly TRBD2 (7 bases). Looked up from germline, CDR1 is MNHNS and CDR2 is SASEGT. This CDR3 region has 13 residues. Deletions cut 2 bases from V and 7 bases from J, with 12 bases between. Here the CDR3 reads CASSEQGRGEQYF. DNA of the CDR3: TGTGCCAGCAGTGAACAGGGGAGGGGGGAGCAGTACTTC.

The CDR3, as DNA: TGTGCCAGCAGTTTGTCTGGGGACTACAATGAGCAGTTCTTC. The encoded protein is CASSLSGDYNEQFF. The chain joins TRBV28 to TRBJ2-1; no clear D gene. V shed 3 bases and J shed 3 bases, with 9 bases lying between them. The CDR3 covers 14 residues. The germline CDR1 and CDR2 sequences are MDHEN and SYDVKM.

The chain links TRBV10-2 to TRBJ1-2; TRBD1 aligns across 8 bases. CDR1 WSHSY and CDR2 SAAADI come from the germline V gene. CDR3 length equals 14 residues. The J segment lost 5 bases and the V segment lost 7 bases, leaving 9 bases of the junction unmatched. This CDR3 reads CASTGGQGPYGYTF. The DNA for the CDR3 is TGCGCCAGCACGGGTGGACAGGGACCTTATGGCTACACCTTC.

This chain connects TRBV11-3 to TRBJ1-3, with D tentatively TRBD1 (6 bases). Trimming cost V 5 bases and J 7 bases, with 9 bases left between them. This CDR3 has 12 amino acids. CDR1 is SGHNT, CDR2 YENEEA, per germline. The CDR3 spells CASSRGGNTIYF. The CDR3 nucleotides are TGTGCCAGCAGCAGAGGGGGGAACACCATATATTTT.

Here the CDR3 reads CASSGGTDRDSWSGYTF. The CDR3 DNA is TGTGCCAGCAGCGGGGGAACGGATAGGGACAGTTGGAGTGGCTACACCTTC. The rearrangement joins TRBV9 to TRBJ1-2; 7 bases line up with TRBD1. The CDR3 runs to 17 residues. V shed 3 bases and J 7 bases; nucleotides not matched to a gene: 18. Per germline, CDR1 SGDLS and CDR2 YYNGEE. Based on the CDR3 plus reference TRBV9 and TRBJ1-2, the full variable domain is DSGVTQTPKHLITATGQRVTLRCSPRSGDLSVYWYQQSLDQGLQFLIQYYNGEERAKGNILERFSAQQFPDLHSELNLSSLELGDSALYFCASSGGTDRDSWSGYTFGSGTRLTVV.

V and J are TRBV19 and TRBJ1-1; possibly TRBD1 for D (5 bases). The CDR3 has 14 amino acids. Germline V CDR1 and CDR2: LNHDA, SQIVND (reference sequence). With 2 bases removed from V and 3 bases from J, the gap between germline ends came to 10 bases. In DNA, the CDR3 is TGTGCCAGTAGTATACAGGGTGGGGACACTGAAGCTTTCTTT. Protein product: CASSIQGGDTEAFF.

V gene TRBV6-5 combines with J gene TRBJ1-2; possible D gene TRBD1, 6 bases. Germline V gene sequence: CDR1 MNHEY, CDR2 SVGAGI. This CDR3 has 15 amino acids. The V gene lost 7 bases and the J gene lost 4 bases, with 19 bases spanning the gap. The CDR3 DNA sequence: TGTGCCAGCAAAACTGGGACATCCGGGGCCTATGGCTACACCTTC. This encodes CASKTGTSGAYGYTF.

The chain carries TRBV5-8 and TRBJ2-1, with 9 bases fitting TRBD1. V shed 4 bases and J 7 bases; nucleotides not matched to a gene: 9. This CDR3 contains 15 residues. Per germline, CDR1 SGHTS and CDR2 YDEGEE. For the CDR3, the DNA is TGTGCCAGCAGCGGACCGGGACAGGGTTGGAATGAGCAGTTCTTC. Translated: CASSGPGQGWNEQFF.

V and J are TRBV7-8 and TRBJ2-7; D possibly matches TRBD1 or TRBD2 (7 bases each). Looked up from germline, CDR1 is SGHVS and CDR2 is FQNEAQ. Between the trimmed V and J ends, which lost 5 bases and 9 bases, there was a span of 20 bases. This CDR3 region has 14 residues. CDR3 loop: CASSPGGALGVQYF. As DNA, the CDR3 is TGTGCCAGCAGCCCAGGGGGGGCCCTCGGGGTGCAGTACTTC.

The V gene is TRBV7-2, the J gene TRBJ2-5; possibly TRBD1 for D (5 bases). Deletions cut 3 bases from V and 5 bases from J, with 10 bases between. The length of the CDR3 is 13 residues. The germline V gene has CDR1 SGHTA and CDR2 FQGNSA. The CDR3 DNA reads TGTGCCAGCAGCTTGGTTAGGGGTGAGACCCAGTACTTC. Protein sequence: CASSLVRGETQYF.

The chain is built from TRBV7-8 and TRBJ2-3; TRBD2 is a possible D gene (6 bases). This CDR3 is 13 amino acids long. Trimming took 5 bases from V and 5 from J, leaving 11 bases between them. The V gene's germline CDR1 is SGHVS and CDR2 FQNEAQ. The CDR3 coding sequence is TGTGCCAGCAGCCAGGGACTCCAAGATACGCAGTATTTT. This codes for CASSQGLQDTQYF.

The V and J genes are TRBV7-6 and TRBJ2-5; D is perhaps TRBD1 (5 bases). Germline assignment: CDR1 SGHVS and CDR2 FNYEAQ. The CDR3 totals 10 residues. V lost 8 bases to trimming and J lost 4 bases, with 5 bases between them. The CDR3 sequence is CASGAETQYF. CDR3 DNA: TGTGCCAGCGGGGCAGAGACCCAGTACTTC. The variable domain in full, completed from reference TRBV7-6 and TRBJ2-5, reads GAGVSQSPRYKVTKRGQDVALRCDPISGHVSLYWYRQALGQGPEFLTYFNYEAQQDKSGLPNDRFSAERPEGSISTLTIQRTEQRDSAMYRCASGAETQYFGPGTRLLVL.

The rearrangement joins TRBV18 to TRBJ2-7; D gene unclear. V was pared by 3 bases and J by 6 bases, with 9 bases between. The germline V gene has CDR1 KGHSH and CDR2 LQKENI. The CDR3 is made up of 12 amino acids. In DNA form, the CDR3 reads TGTGCCAGCTCACCCGGAGTAGGCGAGCAGTACTTC. This codes for CASSPGVGEQYF.

The chain joins TRBV10-3 to TRBJ1-3; D is uncertain. This CDR3 contains 10 residues. Trimming took off 11 bases at V and 11 bases at J, with 13 bases between the two ends. Per the germline V gene, CDR1 is ENHRY and CDR2 is SYGVKD. Written as DNA, the CDR3 is TGTGCCGCCCGAACCGCCGCCATATATTTT. Its protein is CAARTAAIYF.

This clone occurred once. This chain joins TRBV30 and TRBJ1-2; D is uncertain. CDR3 size: 12 residues. The germline V and J ends were trimmed by 2 bases and 4 bases, with 8 bases remaining between them. The germline V gene has CDR1 GTSNPN and CDR2 SVGIG (reference sequence). The CDR3 bases are TGTGCCTGGAGTCGACCCGCCTATGGCTACACCTTC. It is translated as CAWSRPAYGYTF.

The chain is built from TRBV18 and TRBJ2-3, with TRBD1 matching over 7 bases. The CDR3 sequence is 13 residues long. Unmatched junction bases numbered 3, after V lost 3 bases and J lost 6 bases. Germline CDR1 is KGHSH and CDR2 is LQKENI. The DNA of the CDR3 is TGTGCCAGCTCACCTTCGGACAGGGATACGCAGTATTTT. This encodes CASSPSDRDTQYF.

The chain uses TRBV6-1 and TRBJ2-2, with no clear D. CDR3 length: 13 amino acids. Germline assignment: CDR1 MNHNS and CDR2 SASEGT. Deletions cut 1 base from V and 7 bases from J, with 7 bases between. CDR3 amino acids: CASSEGLVGELFF. DNA for the CDR3: TGTGCCAGCAGTGAAGGGCTGGTCGGGGAGCTGTTTTTT.

V and J are TRBV7-2 and TRBJ2-5, with 7 bases matching TRBD1. Unmatched junction bases numbered 12, after V lost 4 bases and J lost 7 bases. The germline CDR1 and CDR2 sequences are SGHTA and FQGNSA. This CDR3 has 15 residues. The CDR3 loop is CASSWAWQGVGTQYF. DNA of the CDR3: TGTGCCAGCAGCTGGGCGTGGCAGGGGGTAGGGACCCAGTACTTC.